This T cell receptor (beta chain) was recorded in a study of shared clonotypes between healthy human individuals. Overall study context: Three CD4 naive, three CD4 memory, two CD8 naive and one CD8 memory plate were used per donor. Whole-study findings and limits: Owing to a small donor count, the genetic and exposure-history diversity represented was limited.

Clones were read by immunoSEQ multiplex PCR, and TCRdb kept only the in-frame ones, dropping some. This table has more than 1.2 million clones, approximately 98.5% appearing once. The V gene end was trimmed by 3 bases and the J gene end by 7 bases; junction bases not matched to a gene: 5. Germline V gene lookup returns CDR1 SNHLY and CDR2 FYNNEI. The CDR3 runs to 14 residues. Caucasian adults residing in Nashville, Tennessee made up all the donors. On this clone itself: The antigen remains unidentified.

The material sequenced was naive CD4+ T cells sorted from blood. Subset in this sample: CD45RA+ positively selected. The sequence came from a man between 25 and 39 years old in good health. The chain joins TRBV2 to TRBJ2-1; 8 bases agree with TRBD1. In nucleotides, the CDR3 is TGTGCCAGCAGTGACGCCCGGACAGGGAATGAGCAGTTCTTC. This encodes CASSDARTGNEQFF.